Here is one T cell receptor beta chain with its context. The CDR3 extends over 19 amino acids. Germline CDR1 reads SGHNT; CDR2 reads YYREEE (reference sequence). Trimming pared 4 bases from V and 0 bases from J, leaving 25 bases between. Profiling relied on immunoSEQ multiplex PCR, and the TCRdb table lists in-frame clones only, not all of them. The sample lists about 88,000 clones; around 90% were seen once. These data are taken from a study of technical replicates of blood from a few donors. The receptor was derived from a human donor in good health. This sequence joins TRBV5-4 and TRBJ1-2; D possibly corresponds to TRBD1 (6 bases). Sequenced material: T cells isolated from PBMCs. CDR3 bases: TGTGCCAGCAGCACCCTCCGGGACACCGACCTACTCACTAACTATGGCTACACCTTC. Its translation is CASSTLRDTDLLTNYGYTF. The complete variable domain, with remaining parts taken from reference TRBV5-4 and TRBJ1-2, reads ETGVTQSPTHLIKTRGQQVTLRCSSQSGHNTVSWYQQALGQGPQFIFQYYREEENGRGNFPPRFSGLQFPNYSSELNVNALELDDSALYLCASSTLRDTDLLTNYGYTFGSGTRLTVV.